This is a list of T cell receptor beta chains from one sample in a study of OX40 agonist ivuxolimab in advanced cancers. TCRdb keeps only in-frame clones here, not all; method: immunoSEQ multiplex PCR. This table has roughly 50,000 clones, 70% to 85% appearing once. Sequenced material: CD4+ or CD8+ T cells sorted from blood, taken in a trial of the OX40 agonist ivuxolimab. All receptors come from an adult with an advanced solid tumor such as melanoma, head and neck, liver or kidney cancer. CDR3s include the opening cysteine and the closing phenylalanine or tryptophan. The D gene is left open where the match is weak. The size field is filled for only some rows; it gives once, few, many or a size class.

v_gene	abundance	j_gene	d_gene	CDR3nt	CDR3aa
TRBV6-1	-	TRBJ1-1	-	TGTGCCAGCATGTTGTTTGGGGCAGAAGCTTTCTTT	CASMLFGAEAFF
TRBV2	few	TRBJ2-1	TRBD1	TGTGCCAGCAGCGAAAGGACAGGGGGCAATGAGCAGTTCTTC	CASSERTGGNEQFF
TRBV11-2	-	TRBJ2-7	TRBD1	TGTGCCAGCAGCTTAGTTGACAGGGGTGCCTACGAGCAGTACTTC	CASSLVDRGAYEQYF
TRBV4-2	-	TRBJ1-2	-	TGTGCCAGCAGCCCCGACAGCAACTATGGCTACACCTTC	CASSPDSNYGYTF
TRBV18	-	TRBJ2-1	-	TGTGCCAGCTCACCACCGGGCACAGGTAGTATCAATGAGCAGTTCTTC	CASSPPGTGSINEQFF
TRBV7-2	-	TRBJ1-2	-	TGTGCCAGCAGCGACTTTCCTTCTAACTATGGCTACACCTTC	CASSDFPSNYGYTF
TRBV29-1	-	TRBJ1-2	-	TGCAGCGTTGGTGCCCAGGGTATCTATGGCTACACCTTC	CSVGAQGIYGYTF
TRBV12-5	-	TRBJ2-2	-	TGTGCTAGTGGAATGACAGGCTCCGGCGGGGAGCTGTTTTTT	CASGMTGSGGELFF
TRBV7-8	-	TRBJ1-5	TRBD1	TGTGCCAGCAGCTTAGACAGGGGTTCGCCCCAGCATTTT	CASSLDRGSPQHF
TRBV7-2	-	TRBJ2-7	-	TGTGCCAGCAGCCCCACTTTCTACGAGCAGTACTTC	CASSPTFYEQYF
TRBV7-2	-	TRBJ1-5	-	TGTGCCAGCAGCTTAGCTCCTGGTTATGGCAATCAGCCCCAGCATTTT	CASSLAPGYGNQPQHF
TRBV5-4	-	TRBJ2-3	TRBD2	TGTGCCAGCAGCTCCGGACTAGCGGGAAGCACAGATACGCAGTATTTT	CASSSGLAGSTDTQYF
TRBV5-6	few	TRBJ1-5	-	TGTGCCAGCACCTCCCCCCAGCATTTT	CASTSPQHF
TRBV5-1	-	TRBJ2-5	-	TGCGCCAGCAGCCCACGGAACCCCAGCCGCGAGACCCAGTACTTC	CASSPRNPSRETQYF
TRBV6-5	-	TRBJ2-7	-	TGTGCCAGCAGTAGACAAGTCGCCTACGAGCAGTACTTC	CASSRQVAYEQYF
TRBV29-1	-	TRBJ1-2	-	TGCAGCGTCCAGGTCTTCCCGGCTAACTATGGCTACACCTTC	CSVQVFPANYGYTF
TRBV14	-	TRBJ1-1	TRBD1	TGTGCCAGCAGCTACCTGGGACAGGGGCAACGGGAAGCTTTCTTT	CASSYLGQGQREAFF
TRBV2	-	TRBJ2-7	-	TGTGCCAGCGTGGGGATGGACTACGAGCAGTACTTC	CASVGMDYEQYF
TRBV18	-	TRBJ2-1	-	TGTGCCAGCTCACGACAAAGCTCCTACAATGAGCAGTTCTTC	CASSRQSSYNEQFF
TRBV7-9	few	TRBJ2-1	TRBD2	TGTGCCAGCAGCCGCTCGATTAGCGGGATGGTTAATGAGCAGTTCTTC	CASSRSISGMVNEQFF
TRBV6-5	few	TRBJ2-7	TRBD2	TGTGCCAGCAGTCTACTAGCGGGAGACTCCTACGAGCAGTACTTC	CASSLLAGDSYEQYF
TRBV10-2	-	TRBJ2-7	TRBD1	TGCGCCATCTCCGGGACAGCCAGCTACGAGCAGTACTTC	CAISGTASYEQYF
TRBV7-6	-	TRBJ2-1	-	TGTGCCAGCAGCTTATACGAGTTCGGGGTCACCGACTGGGAGCAGTTCTTC	CASSLYEFGVTDWEQFF
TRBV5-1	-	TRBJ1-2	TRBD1	TGCGCCAGCAAACCGCAGGGGGTCGTCTATGGCTACACCTTC	CASKPQGVVYGYTF
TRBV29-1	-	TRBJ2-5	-	TGCAGCGTTGAAAGGGGGGCTGAGACCCAGTACTTC	CSVERGAETQYF
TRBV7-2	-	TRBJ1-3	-	TGTGCCAGCAGCCCCCCGGCCTCTGGAGAGAGAAACACCATATATTTT	CASSPPASGERNTIYF
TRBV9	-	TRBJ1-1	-	TGTGCCAGCAGCGTAGTCGGGGGAGAGAACACTGAAGCTTTCTTT	CASSVVGGENTEAFF
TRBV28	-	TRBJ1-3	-	TGTGCCAGCAGTTTTGGGGGTCTCCGGGGCACCATATATTTT	CASSFGGLRGTIYF
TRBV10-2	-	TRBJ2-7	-	TGCGCCAGCAGTGGAATGGCCACCTACGAGCAGTACTTC	CASSGMATYEQYF
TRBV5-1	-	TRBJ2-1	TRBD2	TGCGCCAGCAGCCGGACTAGCGGGGGACGGTACAATGAGCAGTTCTTC	CASSRTSGGRYNEQFF
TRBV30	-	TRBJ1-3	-	TGTGCCTGGATGCGGAGACTTTCTGGAAACACCATATATTTT	CAWMRRLSGNTIYF
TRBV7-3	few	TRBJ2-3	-	TGTGCCAGCAGCTTAGTCCCCCTGGGGGCAGATACGCAGTATTTT	CASSLVPLGADTQYF
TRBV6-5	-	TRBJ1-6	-	TGTGCCAGCAGTTACTTTCGGACACCACTCCACTTT	CASSYFRTPLHF
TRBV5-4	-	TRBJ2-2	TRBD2	TGTGCCAGCAGTGGACTAGCGGGAGCGGGCGGGGAGCTGTTTTTT	CASSGLAGAGGELFF